The entry below gives a single T cell receptor beta chain sequence along with its context. The CDR3 ends on some other residue instead of the conserved phenylalanine or tryptophan, so this is likely a read error. These data are taken from a study of T cells in Graves' hyperthyroidism and ophthalmopathy. The CDR3 extends over 14 amino acids. The V end lost 2 bases, the J end lost 3 bases, and 8 bases lay between the germline ends. CDR1 SGHTA and CDR2 FQGNSA come from the germline V gene. Patients having uncontrolled infection, another autoimmune disease, pregnancy or lactation were not included. From RNA transcripts, TCR beta CDR3 regions were amplified. HTBI primers were used for first-round RT-PCR of the TCR CDR3. TCRdb called the multiplex PCR reads again in MiXCR, with one record for every CDR3 protein. In the table there are tens of thousands of distinct CDR3 sequences, under 55% of which are singletons.

The sequencing input was blood. V and J are TRBV7-2 and TRBJ2-1; D unresolved. The receptor was derived from a woman in her 30s with Graves' hyperthyroidism. The CDR3, as DNA: TGTGCCAGCAGCTTAACTGAGGTCTACAATGAGCAGTTCCTC. Protein sequence: CASSLTEVYNEQFL.